These 30 T cell receptor beta chains share one sample of origin, sequenced in a study of cytomegalovirus exposure and HLA in healthy donors. It was with 60 Vbeta and 13 Jbeta primers that the PCR ran. The method was immunoSEQ multiplex PCR; TCRdb's version includes in-frame clones alone and lacks a portion of them. The sample lists some 160,000 clones, around 77% occurring once. Sequenced: PBMCs. The receptors originated from a woman aged 30 to 39 in good health and CMV-seronegative.

The CDR3 sequence is CASSVTQGNYNEQFF. CDR3 sequence (DNA): TGTGCCAGCAGCGTAACCCAGGGGAACTACAATGAGCAGTTCTTC. The chain is built from TRBV9 and TRBJ2-1; possible D gene TRBD1, 6 bases. Trimming left V 1 base short and J 3 bases short, with 11 bases between. This CDR3 has 15 residues. Germline V CDR1 and CDR2: SGDLS, YYNGEE.

As DNA, the CDR3 is TGCGCCAGCAGGTACCGGGAGGCGGATGAGCAGTTCTTC. This codes for CASRYREADEQFF. The V call is TRBV5-1, the J call TRBJ2-1; 7 nucleotides line up with TRBD2. Trimming removed 5 bases from V and 8 bases from J; junction bases left unmatched: 7. This CDR3 contains 13 residues. CDR1 and CDR2 from the germline V gene are SGHRS and YFSETQ.

Notes on this clone: One end of the junction does not line up with germline, which may come from a read error. The rearrangement joins TRBV7-7 to TRBJ2-2, with D perhaps TRBD1 (5 bases). There are 13 residues in the CDR3. Germline V CDR1 and CDR2: SSHAT, FNYEAQ (reference sequence). CDR3 sequence reads: CASSPDIPGELFF. In nucleotides, the CDR3 is TGTGCTAGCAGCCCGGACATTCCCGGGGAGCTGTTTTTT. Full variable domain (rest looked up from reference TRBV7-7 and TRBJ2-2): GAGVSQSPRYKVTKRGQDVTLRCDPISSHATLYWYQQALGQGPEFLTYFNYEAQPDKSGLPSDRFSAERPEGSISTLTIQRTEQRDSAMYRCASSPDIPGELFFGEGSRLTVL.

The rearrangement uses TRBV10-3 and TRBJ2-5; D ambiguous. Between the trimmed V and J ends, which lost 5 bases and 2 bases, there was a span of 12 bases. Germline CDR1 is ENHRY and CDR2 is SYGVKD. This CDR3 is built from 14 residues. In DNA, the CDR3 is TGTGCCATCAGTCCACGCCCGCGGCAAGAGACCCAGTACTTC. This translates into CAISPRPRQETQYF.

Points on this clone: The sample holds other DNA sequences that translate to the same CDR3. The V and J genes are TRBV5-1 and TRBJ1-5; tentatively, D is TRBD1 (5 bases). CDR1 is SGHRS and CDR2 is YFSETQ in the germline V gene. This CDR3 contains 14 residues. V was trimmed by 0 bases and J by 7 bases, leaving 11 bases between them. CDR3 nucleotides: TGCGCCAGCAGCTTGGGTCAGGGAGGCCAGCCCCAGCATTTT. Amino acids: CASSLGQGGQPQHF.

This clone was observed a few times. The chain links TRBV6-1 to TRBJ2-7; perhaps TRBD2 as D (5 bases). Trimming took 3 bases from V and 3 from J, leaving 12 bases between them. The CDR3 is made up of 14 amino acids. Germline-derived CDR1 and CDR2 are MNHNS and SASEGT. The CDR3 reads CASSDSGIDYEQYF. The CDR3 region has the DNA TGTGCCAGCAGTGATTCGGGGATCGACTACGAGCAGTACTTC.

The chain carries TRBV6-1 and TRBJ1-2; 9 bases are shared with TRBD1. The germline gives CDR1 MNHNS, CDR2 SASEGT. The CDR3 runs to 15 residues. V lost 3 bases and J lost 4; bases outside the gene matches: 6. CDR3 in DNA: TGTGCCAGCAGTGAGACAGGGGGACTAATCTATGGCTACACCTTC. Translated, it gives CASSETGGLIYGYTF.

The sample holds a few counts of this clone. The genes are TRBV11-3 and TRBJ2-1, with D unresolved. This CDR3 comprises 13 residues. V was trimmed by 4 bases and J by 9 bases, leaving 13 bases between them. Germline CDR1 and CDR2: SGHNT and YENEEA. The chain's CDR3 is CASSSYLYGEQFF. In nucleotides, the CDR3 is TGTGCCAGCAGCTCTTATTTATACGGTGAGCAGTTCTTC.

The CDR3 loop is CASSYSSAEAFF. In nucleotides, the CDR3 is TGTGCCAGCAGTTACTCTTCTGCGGAAGCTTTCTTT. The chain links TRBV6-5 to TRBJ1-1; D unresolved. CDR1 and CDR2 from the germline V gene are MNHEY and SVGAGI. Trimming left V 0 bases short and J 8 bases short, with 7 bases between. The CDR3 spans 12 residues.

This clone has only one observation. V is TRBV7-9 and J is TRBJ1-2; 7 bases agree with TRBD1. Unmatched junction bases numbered 7, after V lost 2 bases and J lost 4 bases. The germline V gene encodes CDR1 SEHNR and CDR2 FQNEAQ (reference sequence). This CDR3 is 15 amino acids long. CDR3: CASSLRGDSLYGYTF. The CDR3 DNA sequence: TGTGCCAGCAGCTTACGAGGGGACAGTCTCTATGGCTACACCTTC.

The chain couples TRBV5-4 to TRBJ2-3, with a tentative D call TRBD1 (6 bases). The CDR3 is 13 residues long. V lost 3 bases, J lost 2 bases, and 7 bases lay in between. Germline CDR1 reads SGHNT; CDR2 reads YYREEE (reference sequence). The CDR3 coding sequence is TGTGCCAGCAGCTACAGGGACACAGATACGCAGTATTTT. Protein product: CASSYRDTDTQYF. Full variable domain (rest looked up from reference TRBV5-4 and TRBJ2-3): ETGVTQSPTHLIKTRGQQVTLRCSSQSGHNTVSWYQQALGQGPQFIFQYYREEENGRGNFPPRFSGLQFPNYSSELNVNALELDDSALYLCASSYRDTDTQYFGPGTRLTVL.

This clone was seen more than once but under ten times. This chain connects TRBV2 to TRBJ2-2; TRBD2 agrees at 11 bases. The J segment lost 6 bases and the V segment lost 6 bases, leaving 6 bases of the junction unmatched. The CDR3 covers 15 residues. CDR1 is SNHLY and CDR2 is FYNNEI in the germline V gene. The CDR3 DNA sequence: TGTGCCAGCAGCCCGGGACTAGCGGAGTCCGGGGAGCTGTTTTTT. Translating gives CASSPGLAESGELFF.

The chain links TRBV6-1 to TRBJ1-4, with D possibly matching TRBD1 (6 bases). This CDR3 is built from 13 residues. Trimming pared 2 bases from V and 7 bases from J, leaving 8 bases between. Germline loops: CDR1 MNHNS, CDR2 SASEGT. CDR3 loop: CASSEPGVEKLFF. Here the CDR3 DNA reads TGTGCCAGCAGTGAACCAGGGGTTGAAAAACTGTTTTTT.

The CDR3 spells CATRTESSYNSPLHF. The CDR3 nucleotides read TGCGCCACCCGGACTGAGAGCTCCTATAATTCACCCCTCCACTTT. The chain carries TRBV5-1 and TRBJ1-6; the D is unclear. The CDR3 loop spans 15 amino acids. Trimming removed 9 bases from V and 0 bases from J, with 13 bases in between. CDR1 SGHRS and CDR2 YFSETQ come from the germline V gene. The full variable domain, completed using reference TRBV5-1 and TRBJ1-6, is KAGVTQTPRYLIKTRGQQVTLSCSPISGHRSVSWYQQTPGQGLQFLFEYFSETQRNKGNFPGRFSGRQFSNSRSEMNVSTLELGDSALYLCATRTESSYNSPLHFGNGTRLTVT.

This clone was counted only a few times. This chain links TRBV7-9 with TRBJ1-2; no definite D call. This CDR3 comprises 14 residues. Trimming removed 1 base from V and 6 bases from J, with 12 bases in between. Germline loops: CDR1 SEHNR, CDR2 FQNEAQ (reference sequence). The CDR3 DNA is TGTGCCAGCAGCTTAGAGGTGGGCGGGCATGGCTACACCTTC. Protein: CASSLEVGGHGYTF.

This clone has just one count. The junction differs from germline at one of its ends, possibly a read error. The genes are TRBV6-6 and TRBJ1-2; 9 bases agree with TRBD1. The CDR3 has 16 amino acids. Germline CDR1 and CDR2: MNHNY and SVGAGI (reference sequence). DNA of the CDR3: TGTGCCAGCACCCTACAGGGGGCTTCAGCTAACTATGGCTGCACCTTC. Its translation: CASTLQGASANYGCTF.

The chain couples TRBV2 to TRBJ1-2; D remains unclear. Germline V gene lookup returns CDR1 SNHLY and CDR2 FYNNEI. V lost 3 bases, J lost 2 bases, and 7 bases lay in between. CDR3 length equals 13 residues. The CDR3: CASSEEVNYGYTF. CDR3 sequence (DNA): TGTGCCAGCAGTGAGGAGGTAAACTATGGCTACACCTTC.

The chain joins TRBV5-6 to TRBJ2-5, with TRBD2 matching 13 bases. J was trimmed by 1 base and V by 4 bases; bases with no gene match: 7. Germline CDR1 reads SGHDT; CDR2 reads YYEEEE. The CDR3 is 17 amino acids. The CDR3 sequence is CASSGMGLAGPQETQYF. In nucleotides, the CDR3 is TGTGCCAGCAGCGGAATGGGACTAGCGGGGCCCCAAGAGACCCAGTACTTC.

J is TRBJ1-2 and V is TRBV2; D not resolved. This CDR3 is built from 12 residues. The V gene lost 3 bases and the J gene lost 8 bases, with 10 bases spanning the gap. Per the germline V gene, CDR1 is SNHLY and CDR2 is FYNNEI. The CDR3 sequence is CASSDLTGGYTF. The CDR3 DNA reads as TGTGCCAGCAGTGATTTAACGGGAGGCTACACCTTC. Based on the CDR3 plus reference TRBV2 and TRBJ1-2, the full variable domain is EPEVTQTPSHQVTQMGQEVILRCVPISNHLYFYWYRQILGQKVEFLVSFYNNEISEKSEIFDDQFSVERPDGSNFTLKIRSTKLEDSAMYFCASSDLTGGYTFGSGTRLTVV.

The V and J genes are TRBV28 and TRBJ1-1, with D perhaps matching TRBD1 (5 bases). The CDR3 runs 13 residues. From germline, CDR1 is MDHEN and CDR2 SYDVKM. V lost 6 bases, J lost 4 bases, and 12 bases lay in between. The CDR3 DNA reads TGTGCCAGCAGCCACGGACATCTCACTGAAGCTTTCTTT. As protein: CASSHGHLTEAFF.

The V and J genes are TRBV7-9 and TRBJ1-5, with D perhaps matching TRBD1 (5 bases). Per the germline V gene, CDR1 is SEHNR and CDR2 is FQNEAQ (reference sequence). Trimming pared 6 bases from V and 6 bases from J, leaving 9 bases between. CDR3 length equals 12 residues. CDR3 DNA sequence: TGTGCCAGCAGAATGGGGGGTCAGCCCCAGCATTTT. Translating gives CASRMGGQPQHF.

V and J are TRBV19 and TRBJ2-7; 9 nucleotides agree with TRBD2. There are 14 residues in the CDR3. Trimming cost V 5 bases and J 5 bases; bases outside gene matches: 7. CDR1 and CDR2 from the germline V gene are LNHDA and SQIVND (reference sequence). CDR3 DNA: TGTGCCAGTAGTCCGCGGGAGGGCCGAAACGAGCAGTACTTC. This translates into CASSPREGRNEQYF. Supplemented by reference TRBV19 and TRBJ2-7, the full variable domain reads DGGITQSPKYLFRKEGQNVTLSCEQNLNHDAMYWYRQDPGQGLRLIYYSQIVNDFQKGDIAEGYSVSREKKESFPLTVTSAQKNPTAFYLCASSPREGRNEQYFGPGTRLTVT.

This clone appeared once. This rearrangement joins TRBV2 to TRBJ1-2; a possible D gene is TRBD1 (5 bases). Germline V gene lookup returns CDR1 SNHLY and CDR2 FYNNEI. The CDR3 is 15 amino acids. The V and J ends lost 3 bases and 0 bases respectively, with 11 bases between them. CDR3: CASSDREITNYGYTF. The CDR3 nucleotides read TGTGCCAGCAGTGACAGGGAAATTACTAACTATGGCTACACCTTC.

V is TRBV30 and J is TRBJ1-5; D might be TRBD1 (6 bases). The CDR3 spans 15 residues. The V end was cut by 2 bases, the J end by 6 bases, with 17 bases between. CDR1 is GTSNPN and CDR2 is SVGIG in the germline V gene (reference sequence). CDR3 region: CAWSITSGALQPQHF. CDR3 nucleotide sequence: TGTGCCTGGAGTATTACTTCAGGGGCCCTTCAGCCCCAGCATTTT.

The genes are TRBV15 and TRBJ2-5; 8 bases agree with TRBD2. The J call may be faulty, since TRBJ2-7 better matches the DNA end. Germline lookup yields CDR1 LNHNV and CDR2 YYDKDF (reference sequence). The CDR3 sequence is 14 residues long. CDR3 in DNA: TGTGCCACCAGCAGAGATCTCGGGGGGGGCGAGCAGTACTTC. It specifies CATSRDLGGGEQYF.

This rearrangement joins TRBV11-2 to TRBJ2-3; 14 bases match TRBD2. The V gene's germline CDR1 is SGHAT and CDR2 FQNNGV. The junction had 10 bases not matched to a gene; V was cut back by 5 bases and J by 3 bases. This CDR3 region has 18 residues. The CDR3 DNA reads TGTGCCAGCAGCCACCGACGGACTAGCGGGGGGCAAACAGATACGCAGTATTTT. As protein: CASSHRRTSGGQTDTQYF.

The chain is built from TRBV5-5 and TRBJ2-7; 8 positions agree with TRBD1. The germline V gene encodes CDR1 SGHKS and CDR2 YYEKEE (reference sequence). The CDR3 is made up of 15 amino acids. V dropped 3 bases and J dropped 3; count of bases not matched to a gene: 8. The CDR3 loop is CASSSGDRRFYEQYF. The CDR3 nucleotides are TGTGCCAGCAGCTCCGGGGACAGGAGATTCTACGAGCAGTACTTC.

The chain recombines TRBV7-7 with TRBJ2-3, with a tentative D call TRBD2 (6 bases). Germline V lookup: CDR1 SSHAT, CDR2 FNYEAQ (reference sequence). CDR3 size: 21 residues. V was clipped by 6 bases and J by 0 bases, with 31 bases between them. The CDR3 sequence is CASSSAGSFQLCSPSTDTQYF. The DNA of the CDR3 is TGTGCCAGCAGTTCCGCGGGGTCTTTCCAGCTATGCAGTCCTAGCACAGATACGCAGTATTTT.

This rearrangement joins TRBV7-6 to TRBJ1-2; 8 bases agree with TRBD1. Germline CDR1 is SGHVS and CDR2 is FNYEAQ. The V gene end was trimmed by 1 base and the J gene end by 2 bases; junction bases not matched to a gene: 18. The CDR3 contains 20 residues. This chain's CDR3 is CASSLVVRGPPSSFNYGYTF. The CDR3 nucleotides read TGTGCCAGCAGCTTAGTGGTCAGGGGGCCTCCAAGTTCCTTCAACTATGGCTACACCTTC.

This sequence joins TRBV27 and TRBJ2-1, with 14 positions matching TRBD2. Germline values: CDR1 MNHEY, CDR2 SMNVEV (reference sequence). V trimming: 4 bases; J trimming: 3 bases; junction bases outside the gene matches: 11. This CDR3 is built from 19 residues. CDR3 protein: CASSWGGLAGGPLYNEQFF. CDR3 in DNA: TGTGCCAGCAGTTGGGGAGGACTAGCGGGGGGACCCCTCTACAATGAGCAGTTCTTC.